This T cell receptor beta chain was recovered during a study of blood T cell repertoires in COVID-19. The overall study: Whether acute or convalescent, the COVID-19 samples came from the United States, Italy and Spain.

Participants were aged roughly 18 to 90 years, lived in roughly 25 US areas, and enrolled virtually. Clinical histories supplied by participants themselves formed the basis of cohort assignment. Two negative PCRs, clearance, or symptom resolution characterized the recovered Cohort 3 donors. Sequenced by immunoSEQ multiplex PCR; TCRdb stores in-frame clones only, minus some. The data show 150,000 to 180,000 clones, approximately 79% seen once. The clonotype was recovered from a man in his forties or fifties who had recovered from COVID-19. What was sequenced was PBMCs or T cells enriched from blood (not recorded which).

This chain's CDR3 is CASTIGSYEQYF. In DNA form, the CDR3 reads TGTGCCAGCACCATCGGGAGCTACGAGCAGTACTTC. This chain joins TRBV21-1 and TRBJ2-7; the D call TRBD2 from the table was never checked on the DNA. TRBV21-1 is deemed a pseudogene. The CDR3 is made up of 12 amino acids.